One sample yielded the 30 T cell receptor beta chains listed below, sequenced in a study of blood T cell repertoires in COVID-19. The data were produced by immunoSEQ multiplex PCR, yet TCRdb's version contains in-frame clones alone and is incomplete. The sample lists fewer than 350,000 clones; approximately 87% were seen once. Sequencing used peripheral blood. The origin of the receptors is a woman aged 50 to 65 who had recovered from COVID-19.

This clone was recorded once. The CDR3 region has the DNA TGTGCCAGCAGTGGCGGACAGGGCCTCTACGAGCAGTACTTC. Its translation: CASSGGQGLYEQYF. This sequence joins TRBV13 and TRBJ2-7; 8 bases match TRBD1. The CDR3 sequence is 14 residues long. Germline lookup yields CDR1 PRHDT and CDR2 FYEKMQ (reference sequence). The V and J ends lost 6 bases and 3 bases, in that order; junction bases with no gene match: 7.

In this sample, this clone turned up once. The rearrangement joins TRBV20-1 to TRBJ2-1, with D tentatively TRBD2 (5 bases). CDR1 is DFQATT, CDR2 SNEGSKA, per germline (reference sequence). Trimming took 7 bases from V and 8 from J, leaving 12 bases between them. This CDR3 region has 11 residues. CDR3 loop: CSVPGWHEQFF. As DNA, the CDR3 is TGCAGTGTTCCGGGATGGCATGAGCAGTTCTTC.

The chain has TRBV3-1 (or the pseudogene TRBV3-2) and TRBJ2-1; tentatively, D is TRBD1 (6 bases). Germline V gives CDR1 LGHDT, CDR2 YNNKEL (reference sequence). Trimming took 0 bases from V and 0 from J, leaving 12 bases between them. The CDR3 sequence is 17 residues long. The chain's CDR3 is CASSQDGDTSSYNEQFF. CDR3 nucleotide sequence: TGTGCCAGCAGCCAAGATGGGGACACCAGCTCCTACAATGAGCAGTTCTTC.

CDR3: CASSQERGFSDTQYF. The CDR3 bases are TGCGCCAGCAGCCAAGAGCGAGGCTTCTCAGATACGCAGTATTTT. J is TRBJ2-3 and V is TRBV4-1; D not resolved. V lost 0 bases, J lost 4 bases, and 11 bases lay in between. Germline CDR1 reads MGHRA; CDR2 reads YSYEKL. This CDR3 comprises 15 residues.

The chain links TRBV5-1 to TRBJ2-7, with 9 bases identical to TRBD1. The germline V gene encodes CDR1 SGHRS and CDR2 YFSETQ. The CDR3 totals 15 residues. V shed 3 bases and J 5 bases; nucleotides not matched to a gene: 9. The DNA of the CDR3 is TGCGCCAGCAGCTCCCGGGACAGGGATCTCGACGAGCAGTACTTC. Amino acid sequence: CASSSRDRDLDEQYF.

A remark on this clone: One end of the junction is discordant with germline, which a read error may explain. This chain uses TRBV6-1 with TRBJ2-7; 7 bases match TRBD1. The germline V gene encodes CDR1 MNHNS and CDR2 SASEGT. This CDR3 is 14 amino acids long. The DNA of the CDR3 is TGTGCCAGCAGGGAAGGGGGCGCGGCGAGGGAGCAGTACTTC. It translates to CASREGGAAREQYF.

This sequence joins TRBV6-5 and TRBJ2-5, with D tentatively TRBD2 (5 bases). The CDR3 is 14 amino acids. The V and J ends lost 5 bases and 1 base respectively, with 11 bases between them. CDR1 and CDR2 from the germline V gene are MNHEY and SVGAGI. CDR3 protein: CASSPLATQETQYF. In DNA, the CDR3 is TGTGCCAGCAGTCCCCTAGCTACCCAAGAGACCCAGTACTTC.

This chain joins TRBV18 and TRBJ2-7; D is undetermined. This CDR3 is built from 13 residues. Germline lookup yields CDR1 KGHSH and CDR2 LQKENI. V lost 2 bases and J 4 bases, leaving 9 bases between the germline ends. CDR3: CASSPSISYEQYF. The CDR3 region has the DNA TGTGCCAGCTCACCATCGATTAGTTACGAGCAGTACTTC.

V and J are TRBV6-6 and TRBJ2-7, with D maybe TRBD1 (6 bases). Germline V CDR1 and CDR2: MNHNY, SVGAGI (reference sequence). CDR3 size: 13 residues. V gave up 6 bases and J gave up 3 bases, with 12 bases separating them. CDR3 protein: CASRSTGNYEQYF. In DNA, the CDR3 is TGTGCCAGCAGAAGCACAGGGAACTACGAGCAGTACTTC.

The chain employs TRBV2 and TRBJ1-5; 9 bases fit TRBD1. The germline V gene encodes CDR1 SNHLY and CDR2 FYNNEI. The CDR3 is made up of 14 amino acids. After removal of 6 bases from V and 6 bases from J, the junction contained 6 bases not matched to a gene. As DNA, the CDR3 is TGTGCCAGCAGGGGCCGGGACAGGGTTCAGCCCCAGCATTTT. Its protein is CASRGRDRVQPQHF.

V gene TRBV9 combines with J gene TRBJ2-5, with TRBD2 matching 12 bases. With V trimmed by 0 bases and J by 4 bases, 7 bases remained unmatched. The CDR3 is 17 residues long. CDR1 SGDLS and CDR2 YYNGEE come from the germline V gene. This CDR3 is CASSVVPSGRVGETQYF. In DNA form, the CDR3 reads TGTGCCAGCAGCGTAGTTCCTAGCGGGAGGGTAGGAGAGACCCAGTACTTC. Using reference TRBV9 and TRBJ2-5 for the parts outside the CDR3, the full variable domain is DSGVTQTPKHLITATGQRVTLRCSPRSGDLSVYWYQQSLDQGLQFLIQYYNGEERAKGNILERFSAQQFPDLHSELNLSSLELGDSALYFCASSVVPSGRVGETQYFGPGTRLLVL.

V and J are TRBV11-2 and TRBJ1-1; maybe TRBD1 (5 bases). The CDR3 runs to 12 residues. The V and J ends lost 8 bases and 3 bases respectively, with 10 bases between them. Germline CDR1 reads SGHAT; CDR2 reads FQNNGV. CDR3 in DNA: TGTGCCAGCTCCGGGGGTTACACTGAAGCTTTCTTT. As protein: CASSGGYTEAFF.

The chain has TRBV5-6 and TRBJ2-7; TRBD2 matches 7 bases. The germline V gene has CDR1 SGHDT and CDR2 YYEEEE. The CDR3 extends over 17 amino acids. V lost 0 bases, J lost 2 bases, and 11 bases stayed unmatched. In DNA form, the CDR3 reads TGTGCCAGCAGCTTGGTGGGGCTCTCGGGGGGAACCTACGAGCAGTACTTC. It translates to CASSLVGLSGGTYEQYF.

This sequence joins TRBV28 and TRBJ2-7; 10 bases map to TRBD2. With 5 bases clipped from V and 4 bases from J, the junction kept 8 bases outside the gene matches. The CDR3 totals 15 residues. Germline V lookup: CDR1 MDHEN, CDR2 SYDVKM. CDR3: CASSPGLAALYEQYF. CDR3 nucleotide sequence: TGTGCCAGCAGTCCAGGACTAGCGGCCCTATACGAGCAGTACTTC.

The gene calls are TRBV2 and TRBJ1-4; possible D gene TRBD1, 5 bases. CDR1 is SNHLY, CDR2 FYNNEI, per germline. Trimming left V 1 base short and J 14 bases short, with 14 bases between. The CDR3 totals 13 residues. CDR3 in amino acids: CASSEVPRVLLFF. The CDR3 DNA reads TGTGCCAGCAGTGAAGTCCCCAGGGTGTTGCTGTTTTTT.

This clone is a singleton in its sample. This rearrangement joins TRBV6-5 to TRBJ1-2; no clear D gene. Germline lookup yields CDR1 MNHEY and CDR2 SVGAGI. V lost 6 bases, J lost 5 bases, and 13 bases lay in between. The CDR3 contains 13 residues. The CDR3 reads CASSRSTEYGYTF. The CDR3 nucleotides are TGTGCCAGCAGCCGATCGACTGAGTATGGCTACACCTTC.

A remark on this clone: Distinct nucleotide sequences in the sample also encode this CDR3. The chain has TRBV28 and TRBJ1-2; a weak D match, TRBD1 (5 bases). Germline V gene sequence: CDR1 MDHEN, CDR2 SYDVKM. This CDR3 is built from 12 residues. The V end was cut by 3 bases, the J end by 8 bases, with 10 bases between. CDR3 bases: TGTGCCAGCAGTTTGGACCGGGGGGGCTACACCTTC. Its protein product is CASSLDRGGYTF.

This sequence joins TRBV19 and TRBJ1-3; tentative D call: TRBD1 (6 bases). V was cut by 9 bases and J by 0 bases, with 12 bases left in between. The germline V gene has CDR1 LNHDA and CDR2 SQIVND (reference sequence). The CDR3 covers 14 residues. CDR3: CASGRGASGNTIYF. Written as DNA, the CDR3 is TGTGCCAGCGGACGGGGGGCCTCTGGAAACACCATATATTTT.

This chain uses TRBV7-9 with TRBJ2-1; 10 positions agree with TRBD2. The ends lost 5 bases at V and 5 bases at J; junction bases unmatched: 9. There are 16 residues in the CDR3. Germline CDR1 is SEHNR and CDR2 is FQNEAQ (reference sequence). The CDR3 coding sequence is TGTGCCAGCAGCCAGGGAACGGGACTAGCGAACAATGAGCAGTTCTTC. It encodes CASSQGTGLANNEQFF.

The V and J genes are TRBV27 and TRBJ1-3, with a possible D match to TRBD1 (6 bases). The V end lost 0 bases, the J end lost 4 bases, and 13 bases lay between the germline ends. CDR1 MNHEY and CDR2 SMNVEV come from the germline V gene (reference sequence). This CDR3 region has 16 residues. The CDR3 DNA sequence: TGTGCCAGCAGTTTATCCCGGGGGGCCCCCGGAAACACCATATATTTT. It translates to CASSLSRGAPGNTIYF.

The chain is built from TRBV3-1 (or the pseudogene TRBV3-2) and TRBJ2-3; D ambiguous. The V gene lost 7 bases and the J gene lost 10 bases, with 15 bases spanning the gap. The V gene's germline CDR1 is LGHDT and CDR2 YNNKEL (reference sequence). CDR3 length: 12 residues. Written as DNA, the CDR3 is TGTGCCAGCATCGATCTGAGCTGCCCGCAGTATTTT. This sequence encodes CASIDLSCPQYF.

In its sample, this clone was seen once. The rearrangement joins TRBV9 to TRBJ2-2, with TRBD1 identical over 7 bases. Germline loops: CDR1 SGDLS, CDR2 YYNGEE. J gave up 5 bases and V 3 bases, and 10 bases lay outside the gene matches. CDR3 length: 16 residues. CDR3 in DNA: TGTGCCAGCAGCGCCGACCCGGACAGGAAAACCGGGGAGCTGTTTTTT. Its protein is CASSADPDRKTGELFF.

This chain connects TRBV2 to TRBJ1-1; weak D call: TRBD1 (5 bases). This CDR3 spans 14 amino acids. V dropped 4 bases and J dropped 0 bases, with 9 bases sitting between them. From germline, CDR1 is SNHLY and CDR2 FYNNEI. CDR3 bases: TGTGCCAGCAGTGTGACAGTCATGAACACTGAAGCTTTCTTT. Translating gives CASSVTVMNTEAFF.

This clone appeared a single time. The CDR3 sequence: CASSPDSRGYHEQYF. The CDR3 DNA reads TGTGCCAGCTCACCCGATTCCAGGGGTTACCACGAGCAGTACTTC. J is TRBJ2-7 and V is TRBV18; a weak D match, TRBD1 (6 bases). Germline values: CDR1 KGHSH, CDR2 LQKENI. Trimming stripped 3 bases from V and 5 bases from J, with 17 bases between. This CDR3 has 15 amino acids.

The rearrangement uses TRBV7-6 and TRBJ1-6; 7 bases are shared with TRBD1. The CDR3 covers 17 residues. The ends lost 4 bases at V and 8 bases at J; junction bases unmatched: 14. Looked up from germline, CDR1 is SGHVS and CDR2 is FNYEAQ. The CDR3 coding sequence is TGTGCCAGCAGCTCTAGGGCGATGACAGGGTATCATTCACCCCTCCACTTT. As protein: CASSSRAMTGYHSPLHF. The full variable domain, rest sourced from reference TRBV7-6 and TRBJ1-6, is GAGVSQSPRYKVTKRGQDVALRCDPISGHVSLYWYRQALGQGPEFLTYFNYEAQQDKSGLPNDRFSAERPEGSISTLTIQRTEQRDSAMYRCASSSRAMTGYHSPLHFGNGTRLTVT.

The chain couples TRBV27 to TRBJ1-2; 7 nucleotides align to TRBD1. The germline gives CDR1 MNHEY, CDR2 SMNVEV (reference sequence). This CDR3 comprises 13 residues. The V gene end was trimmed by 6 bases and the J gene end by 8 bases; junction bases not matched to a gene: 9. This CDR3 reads CASSTGTAFGYTF. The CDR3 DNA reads TGTGCCAGCAGCACCGGGACAGCGTTCGGCTACACCTTC.

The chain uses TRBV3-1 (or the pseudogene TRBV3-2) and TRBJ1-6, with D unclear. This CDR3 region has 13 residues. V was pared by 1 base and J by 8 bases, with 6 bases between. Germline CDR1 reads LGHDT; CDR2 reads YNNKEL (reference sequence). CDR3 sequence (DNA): TGTGCCAGCAGCCAAGTGGGAGATTCACCCCTCCACTTT. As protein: CASSQVGDSPLHF.

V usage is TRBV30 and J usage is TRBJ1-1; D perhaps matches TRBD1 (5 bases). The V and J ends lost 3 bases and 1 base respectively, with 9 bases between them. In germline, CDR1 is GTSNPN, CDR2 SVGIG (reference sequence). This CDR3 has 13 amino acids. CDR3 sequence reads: CAWSLTENTEAFF. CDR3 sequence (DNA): TGTGCCTGGAGCCTGACAGAGAACACTGAAGCTTTCTTT.

CDR3 sequence: CASSRGQTESPLHF. DNA for the CDR3: TGTGCCAGCAGCCGGGGACAAACGGAATCACCCCTCCACTTT. The chain has TRBV7-9 and TRBJ1-6, with D possibly being TRBD1 (6 bases). V was trimmed by 5 bases and J by 10 bases, leaving 15 bases between them. Germline CDR1 reads SEHNR; CDR2 reads FQNEAQ (reference sequence). The CDR3 runs 14 residues.

The CDR3 sequence is CASSSTGLGNSPLHF. In nucleotides, the CDR3 is TGCGCCAGCAGTTCGACAGGGCTGGGTAATTCACCCCTCCACTTT. The chain links TRBV5-1 to TRBJ1-6, with 7 bases fitting TRBD1. The CDR3 consists of 15 residues. The V segment lost 5 bases and the J segment 6 bases; nucleotides outside the gene matches: 8. Germline lookup yields CDR1 SGHRS and CDR2 YFSETQ.